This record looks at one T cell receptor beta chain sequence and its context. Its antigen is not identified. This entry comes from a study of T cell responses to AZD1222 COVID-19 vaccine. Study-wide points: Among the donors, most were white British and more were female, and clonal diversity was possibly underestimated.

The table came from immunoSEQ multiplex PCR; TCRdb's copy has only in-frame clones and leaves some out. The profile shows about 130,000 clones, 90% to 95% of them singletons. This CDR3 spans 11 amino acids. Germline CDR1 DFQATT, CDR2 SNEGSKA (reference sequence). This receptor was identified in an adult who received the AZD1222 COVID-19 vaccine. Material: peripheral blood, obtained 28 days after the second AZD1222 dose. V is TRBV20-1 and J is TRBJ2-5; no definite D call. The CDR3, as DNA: TGCGCTGCGGTCCACCAAGAGACCCAGTACTTC. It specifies CAAVHQETQYF.